This TCR beta chain is drawn from a study of shared clonotypes between healthy human individuals. Study-level findings and limits: Donor scarcity curtailed the genetic and exposure-history diversity represented herein.

Terminally differentiated effector memory CD45RA+ cells were excluded by CCR7 positive selection of CD45RO-negative cells. Generated by immunoSEQ multiplex PCR, the TCRdb table keeps only in-frame clones and is missing some. The data show more than 2 million clones, less than 95% seen once. As concerns this clone: Its cognate antigen is unknown.

Germline lookup yields CDR1 MNHEY and CDR2 SMNVEV (reference sequence). J gave up 11 bases and V 2 bases, and 6 bases lay outside the gene matches. CDR3 length equals 13 residues. Sequencing was performed on naive CD8+ T cells sorted from blood. This TCR came from a man aged 18 to 29 in good health. The V gene is TRBV27, the J gene TRBJ2-1; 7 bases map to TRBD2. The CDR3 coding sequence is TGTGCCAGCAGTTTAAGTCCAGCGGGGAAGCAGTTCTTC. Translating it yields CASSLSPAGKQFF.